This T cell receptor (beta chain) was captured by sequencing in a study of blood T cells in healthy people across ages. Study-wide results and caveats: Roughly linear age-related decline in beta diversity appeared, significant by age roughly 40.

Donors each provided about 10 milliliters of peripheral blood. Alongside a J-beta primer mix, a sample-barcoded 5' primer served in a second PCR lasting roughly 7 to 11 cycles. TCRdb redid the calling of the 5' RACE reads with MiXCR, one entry per CDR3 protein. The profile shows 1.2 million to 1.5 million distinct CDR3 sequences, 42% of them singletons. Concerning this clonotype itself: Its specificity is not known.

Germline values: CDR1 DFQATT, CDR2 SNEGSKA (reference sequence). V lost 5 bases to trimming and J lost 0 bases, with 14 bases between them. The CDR3 is 15 residues long. The rearrangement joins TRBV20-1 to TRBJ2-1; D gene unclear. Sequenced sample: blood. The source of this sequence is a woman aged 18 to 35 in good health. The CDR3 DNA is TGCAGTGCTTCCGGCCTCGGGCACTCCTACAATGAGCAGTTCTTC. Translated: CSASGLGHSYNEQFF.